These 27 T cell receptor beta chains share one sample of origin, sequenced in a study of blood T cells in healthy people across ages (dated by TCRdb to 2013 to 2016). Library prep was done by 5' RACE. The data were produced on an Illumina HiSeq 2500. A second about 6 to 11 cycle PCR used a sample-barcoded 5' primer and a J-beta primer mix. TCRdb applied fastp at Q25 and MiXCR to the public reads, then kept only in-frame beta chains. One record per CDR3 amino acid sequence lists the most common genes and DNA. Counted in this sample were over 950,000 distinct CDR3 sequences; 30% to 40% of them appeared once. The top ten hold under 15% of the sample. Material: blood. These receptors all stem from a man younger than 35 in good health.

A few counts support this clonotype. The CDR3 loop reads CASSQSRRTDNSYNEQFF. CDR3 in DNA: TGCGCCAGCAGTCAATCTCGCCGGACAGACAACTCCTACAATGAGCAGTTCTTC. The chain is built from TRBV23-1 and TRBJ2-1, with D maybe TRBD1 (6 bases). TRBV23-1 is an ORF, and what it does is uncertain. The CDR3 has 18 amino acids. The V end was cut by 0 bases, the J end by 0 bases, with 15 bases between.

This clonotype was counted only a few times. This chain uses TRBV5-6 with TRBJ2-5, with 9 bases fitting TRBD1. The CDR3 has 16 residues. CDR1 and CDR2 from the germline V gene are SGHDT and YYEEEE. Trimming took 4 bases from V and 11 from J; bases not matched to a gene: 18. The DNA of the CDR3 is TGTGCCAGCAGCGGAACAGGGGGCTGGATGGTCAATGAGCAGTACTTC. Protein product: CASSGTGGWMVNEQYF.

The chain employs TRBV5-1 and TRBJ2-1, with TRBD2 matching over 10 bases. Germline CDR1 and CDR2: SGHRS and YFSETQ. Unmatched junction bases numbered 9, after V lost 0 bases and J lost 0 bases. The CDR3 runs to 19 residues. CDR3 in DNA: TGCGCCAGCAGCTTGGAGCGGCTAGCGGGGGCTAGCTCCTACAATGAGCAGTTCTTC. Translating it yields CASSLERLAGASSYNEQFF.

This clonotype was picked up a small number of times. The chain carries TRBV27 and TRBJ1-2; D not resolved. This CDR3 comprises 12 residues. Trimming left V 5 bases short and J 0 bases short, with 4 bases between. The germline V gene has CDR1 MNHEY and CDR2 SMNVEV (reference sequence). CDR3 DNA sequence: TGTGCCAGCAGTATGCCTAACTATGGCTACACCTTC. Amino acid sequence: CASSMPNYGYTF.

The V and J genes are TRBV25-1 and TRBJ1-1, with unresolved D. The germline V and J ends were trimmed by 3 bases and 1 base, with 12 bases remaining between them. This CDR3 region has 15 residues. In germline, CDR1 is MGHDK, CDR2 SYGVNS. In nucleotides, the CDR3 is TGTGCCAGCAGTGAGACGCGGGCCACGAACACTGAAGCTTTCTTT. Translated, it gives CASSETRATNTEAFF. Filled out from reference TRBV25-1 and TRBJ1-1, the complete variable domain reads EADIYQTPRYLVIGTGKKITLECSQTMGHDKMYWYQQDPGMELHLIHYSYGVNSTEKGDLSSESTVSRIRTEHFPLTLESARPSHTSQYLCASSETRATNTEAFFGQGTRLTVV.

The CDR3 coding sequence is TGTGCCAGCAGCTCAGACAGGGGGCGTCCCCAGTACTTC. This gives the protein CASSSDRGRPQYF. This chain links TRBV3-1 with TRBJ2-5; 10 positions agree with TRBD1. V was clipped by 5 bases and J by 9 bases; unmatched bases: 6. The CDR3 extends over 13 amino acids. From germline, CDR1 is LGHDT and CDR2 YNNKEL (reference sequence).

This clonotype has more than one count but fewer than ten. CDR3 region: CASSLSWGSVDEQFF. CDR3 sequence (DNA): TGTGCCAGCAGTTTATCATGGGGGTCAGTCGATGAGCAGTTCTTC. V and J are TRBV28 and TRBJ2-1; D is tentatively TRBD1 or TRBD2 (5 bases each). Trimming removed 1 base at V and 8 bases at J, with 15 bases between. The germline V gene encodes CDR1 MDHEN and CDR2 SYDVKM. The length of the CDR3 is 15 residues.

This clonotype was counted a single time. The rearrangement uses TRBV6-5 and TRBJ1-5, with 7 bases lining up with TRBD1. This CDR3 comprises 15 residues. The V and J ends lost 2 bases and 1 base, in that order; junction bases with no gene match: 2. CDR1 is MNHEY and CDR2 is SVGAGI in the germline V gene. The chain's CDR3 is CASSYQGQSNQPQHF. DNA for the CDR3: TGTGCCAGCAGTTACCAGGGACAGAGCAATCAGCCCCAGCATTTT.

The chain has TRBV4-3 and TRBJ1-5; D is perhaps TRBD1 (6 bases). CDR3 size: 14 residues. The V end lost 4 bases, the J end lost 9 bases, and 16 bases lay between the germline ends. Germline values: CDR1 LGHNA, CDR2 YSLEER. The CDR3 sequence: CASSRDRTYRPQHF. Here the CDR3 DNA reads TGCGCCAGCAGCCGAGACAGGACCTATCGGCCCCAGCATTTT.

This clonotype was recorded at least ten times. The chain's CDR3 is CSVVGGYYNEQFF. The CDR3, as DNA: TGCAGCGTCGTCGGGGGATACTACAATGAGCAGTTCTTC. The rearrangement joins TRBV29-1 to TRBJ2-1, with a possible D match to TRBD2 (6 bases). V was pared by 6 bases and J by 3 bases, with 12 bases between. This CDR3 spans 13 amino acids. CDR1 and CDR2 from the germline V gene are SQVTM and ANQGSEA.

The chain couples TRBV7-9 to TRBJ2-1, with TRBD2 identical over 11 bases. This CDR3 is 18 amino acids long. V lost 5 bases, J lost 3 bases, and 12 bases stayed unmatched. Germline CDR1 reads SEHNR; CDR2 reads FQNEAQ (reference sequence). In DNA, the CDR3 is TGTGCCAGCAGCGGTCCCCAACTAGCGGGGGCTTTCTACAATGAGCAGTTCTTC. This translates into CASSGPQLAGAFYNEQFF.

This clonotype was recorded a few times. This rearrangement joins TRBV12-3 or TRBV12-4 to TRBJ1-1; possibly TRBD1 for D (5 bases). CDR3 length: 13 residues. Trimming cost V 6 bases and J 5 bases, with 13 bases left between them. CDR3 bases: TGTGCCAGCAGCTCGGGACGGAGGACTGAAGCTTTCTTT. Amino acid sequence: CASSSGRRTEAFF.

In this sample, this clonotype turned up a few times. The J gene is TRBJ1-2, the V gene TRBV20-1; D gene ambiguous. Trimming took 0 bases from V and 3 from J, leaving 26 bases between them. The CDR3 is made up of 19 amino acids. Germline CDR1 reads DFQATT; CDR2 reads SNEGSKA (reference sequence). The DNA of the CDR3 is TGCAGTGCTAGAGATCAACCCGGCCGCCTGCAAGGACGCTACTATGGCTACACCTTC. Translation: CSARDQPGRLQGRYYGYTF.

This clonotype occurred a few times. The chain links TRBV2 to TRBJ2-3; perhaps TRBD2 as D (6 bases). V dropped 8 bases and J dropped 2 bases, with 14 bases sitting between them. Germline assignment: CDR1 SNHLY and CDR2 FYNNEI. The CDR3 runs 14 residues. DNA for the CDR3: TGTGCCAGCGGGGGGACCTCGCCCACAGATACGCAGTATTTT. As protein: CASGGTSPTDTQYF.

This clonotype was counted at least ten times. J is TRBJ2-5 and V is TRBV12-3 or TRBV12-4; D tentatively fits TRBD1 or TRBD2 (5 bases each). The CDR3 is 13 residues long. The V and J ends lost 3 bases and 6 bases respectively, with 11 bases between them. The CDR3 loop reads CASSLGVTKTQYF. CDR3 sequence (DNA): TGTGCCAGCAGTTTGGGGGTTACCAAGACCCAGTACTTC.

About this clonotype itself: A junction end diverges from the germline sequence, so it may reflect a read error. This chain joins TRBV5-1 and TRBJ1-2; possibly TRBD1 for D (5 bases). The CDR3 extends over 15 amino acids. Germline V CDR1 and CDR2: SGHRS, YFSETQ. This CDR3 is CGSSVGDAALYGYTF. The CDR3 DNA reads TGCGGCAGCAGCGTAGGGGACGCGGCCCTCTATGGCTACACCTTC.

This clonotype was recorded only once. CDR3 loop: CSAMAGEKQFF. The DNA for the CDR3 is TGCAGTGCTATGGCCGGGGAGAAGCAGTTCTTC. The V gene is TRBV20-1, the J gene TRBJ2-1; TRBD2 is a possible D gene (5 bases). Per germline, CDR1 DFQATT and CDR2 SNEGSKA (reference sequence). Trimming pared 4 bases from V and 11 bases from J, leaving 12 bases between. The CDR3 loop spans 11 amino acids.

This clonotype was seen a handful of times. The genes are TRBV5-1 and TRBJ2-2, with D possibly matching TRBD1 (6 bases). The V end lost 0 bases, the J end lost 0 bases, and 9 bases lay between the germline ends. CDR3 length: 16 residues. CDR1 and CDR2 (germline): SGHRS, YFSETQ. The CDR3 spells CASSLEDRTNTGELFF. DNA of the CDR3: TGCGCCAGCAGCTTGGAGGACAGAACGAACACCGGGGAGCTGTTTTTT.

The chain combines TRBV29-1 with TRBJ2-4; D may be TRBD1 or TRBD2 (6 bases each). Gene TRBJ2-7 matches the end of the DNA better, so the J call may be wrong. CDR1 SQVTM and CDR2 ANQGSEA come from the germline V gene. This CDR3 spans 13 amino acids. The CDR3 sequence: CSVVVGGVYEQYF. The CDR3 DNA reads as TGCAGCGTTGTAGTGGGGGGCGTCTACGAGCAGTACTTC.

Notes on this clonotype: Possible read error: a much larger clone is one base away. The J gene is TRBJ2-5, the V gene TRBV3-1; 14 bases are shared with TRBD2. This CDR3 region has 15 residues. Germline V gives CDR1 LGHDT, CDR2 YNNKEL (reference sequence). The V and J ends lost 1 base and 12 bases, in that order; junction bases with no gene match: 7. As DNA, the CDR3 is TGTGCCAGCAGCCAAGGGACTAGCGGGGGGAAAGTGAAGTACTTC. Translating gives CASSQGTSGGKVKYF.

V and J are TRBV5-6 and TRBJ2-2; TRBD2 matches 8 bases. The CDR3 extends over 15 amino acids. The germline gives CDR1 SGHDT, CDR2 YYEEEE. The V gene end was trimmed by 5 bases and the J gene end by 6 bases; junction bases not matched to a gene: 9. CDR3 sequence (DNA): TGTGCCAGCAGTTTTCCCGGGAGGGGAGCCGGGGAGCTGTTTTTT. Encoded protein: CASSFPGRGAGELFF.

The chain couples TRBV6-5 to TRBJ1-1; D not certain. V was pared by 2 bases and J by 0 bases, with 16 bases between. The CDR3 runs 17 residues. Germline assignment: CDR1 MNHEY and CDR2 SVGAGI. The DNA of the CDR3 is TGTGCCAGCAGTTACAGGCGGCAGTCCTCCATGAACACTGAAGCTTTCTTT. Its translation is CASSYRRQSSMNTEAFF.

The J gene is TRBJ1-1, the V gene TRBV20-1; the D is unclear. V lost 1 base and J lost 7, with 10 bases in between. This CDR3 has 12 amino acids. Germline V gives CDR1 DFQATT, CDR2 SNEGSKA (reference sequence). CDR3 in DNA: TGCAGTGCTAGAGGGGCCTTCGGTGAAGCTTTCTTT. Amino acid sequence: CSARGAFGEAFF.

The sample holds one count of this clonotype. The rearrangement links TRBV3-1 to TRBJ1-3; D is possibly TRBD1 (5 bases). This CDR3 comprises 15 residues. Germline CDR1 and CDR2: LGHDT and YNNKEL (reference sequence). The V gene lost 5 bases and the J gene lost 2 bases, with 13 bases spanning the gap. Written as DNA, the CDR3 is TGTGCCAGCAGCGAAGGGGCAGGTGCTGGAAACACCATATATTTT. Residues: CASSEGAGAGNTIYF.

This clonotype came up a few times. The chain couples TRBV6-5 to TRBJ2-7; weak D call: TRBD1 (7 bases). This CDR3 has 20 residues. Germline CDR1 MNHEY, CDR2 SVGAGI. V gave up 1 base and J gave up 4 bases, with 29 bases separating them. The CDR3 sequence is CASSYLTSWDSSPGQYEQYF. As DNA, the CDR3 is TGTGCCAGCAGTTACTTAACCTCCTGGGACTCTTCTCCGGGACAGTACGAGCAGTACTTC.

The chain couples TRBV6-6 to TRBJ2-1; no definite D call. This CDR3 region has 14 residues. Per the germline V gene, CDR1 is MNHNY and CDR2 is SVGAGI (reference sequence). V was trimmed by 0 bases and J by 13 bases, leaving 16 bases between them. CDR3 loop: CASSYSRTSETQFF. The CDR3 DNA follows: TGTGCCAGCAGTTACTCTAGGACCTCCGAGACCCAGTTCTTC.

V and J are TRBV6-2 or TRBV6-3 and TRBJ1-1; 7 bases match TRBD1. V shed 2 bases and J 0 bases; nucleotides not matched to a gene: 6. The CDR3 covers 16 residues. Looked up from germline, CDR1 is MNHEY and CDR2 is SVGEGT. The CDR3 loop is CASSYEGGRVNTEAFF. For the CDR3, the DNA is TGTGCCAGCAGTTACGAAGGGGGCAGGGTGAACACTGAAGCTTTCTTT.